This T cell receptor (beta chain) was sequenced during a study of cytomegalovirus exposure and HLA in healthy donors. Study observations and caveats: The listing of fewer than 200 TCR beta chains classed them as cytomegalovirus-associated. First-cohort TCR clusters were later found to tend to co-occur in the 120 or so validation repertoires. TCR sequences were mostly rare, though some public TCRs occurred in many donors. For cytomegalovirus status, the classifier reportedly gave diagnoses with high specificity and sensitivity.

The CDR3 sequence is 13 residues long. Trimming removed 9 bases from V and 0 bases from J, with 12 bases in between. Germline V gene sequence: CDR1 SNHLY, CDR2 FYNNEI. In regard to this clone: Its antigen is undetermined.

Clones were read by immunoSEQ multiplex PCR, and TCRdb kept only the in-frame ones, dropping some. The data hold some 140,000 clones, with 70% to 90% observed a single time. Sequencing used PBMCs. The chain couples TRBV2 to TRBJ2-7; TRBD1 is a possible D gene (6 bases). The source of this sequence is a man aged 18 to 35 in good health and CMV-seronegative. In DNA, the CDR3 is TGTGCCAGACGCAGGGGAAGCTCCTACGAGCAGTACTTC. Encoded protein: CARRRGSSYEQYF.